This TCR beta chain was sequenced in a study of T cells in Graves' hyperthyroidism and ophthalmopathy. Amplified regions were TCR beta CDR3 sequences from RNA transcripts. The HTBI primer set was used in a first-round RT-PCR of the TCR CDR3. From the multiplex PCR reads, TCRdb called clonotypes with MiXCR, one entry per CDR3 protein. The sample consists of some 650,000 distinct CDR3 sequences, approximately 15% of them appearing once. Subjects with ophthalmopathy showed a Clinical Activity Score no lower than 3, a NOSPECS grade no lower than 4, and a duration shorter than 3 months. CDR3 length: 14 residues. Germline CDR1 SGDLS, CDR2 YYNGEE. J lost 6 bases, V lost 5 bases, and 5 bases had no gene match.

This TCR came from a woman aged 40 to 55 with Graves' ophthalmopathy. Source material: blood. The V call is TRBV9, the J call TRBJ1-6, with 7 bases that match TRBD1. CDR3 protein: CASSPRQGNSPLHF. The CDR3 DNA is TGTGCCAGCAGTCCGCGACAGGGTAATTCACCCCTCCACTTT.